This T cell receptor (beta chain) is drawn from a study of blood T cell repertoires in COVID-19. Assay: immunoSEQ multiplex PCR; the TCRdb copy retains only in-frame clones and omits some. The top ten clones hold under 5% of a sample with 200,000 to 300,000 clones, 84% of them seen once. V lost 0 bases, J lost 2 bases, and 7 bases stayed unmatched. The CDR3 is 18 amino acids. Per germline, CDR1 LGHNA and CDR2 YNFKEQ. Sequenced: peripheral blood. This chain links TRBV4-2 with TRBJ2-4; 10 bases map to TRBD1. The source is a man in his fifties or sixties with acute or convalescent COVID-19. CDR3 coding DNA: TGTGCCAGCAGCCAAGATCGGTGGGACAGGGGAACCAAAAACATTCAGTACTTC. Its protein is CASSQDRWDRGTKNIQYF.